Listed here are 31 T cell receptor beta chains from one sample, sequenced in a study of shared clonotypes between healthy human individuals. TCRdb keeps only in-frame clones here, not all; method: immunoSEQ multiplex PCR. The sample consists of about 490,000 clones, less than 80% of them appearing once. Material for sequencing was PBMCs. The receptors stem from a woman aged 40 to 50 in good health. Some clones in this sample may be carry-over from other donors' samples.

J is TRBJ2-3 and V is TRBV4-2; 12 positions match TRBD2. The CDR3 spans 16 residues. V lost 3 bases and J lost 2; bases outside the gene matches: 3. From germline, CDR1 is LGHNA and CDR2 YNFKEQ. The CDR3 region is CASSHGTSGLTDTQYF. The CDR3, as DNA: TGTGCCAGCAGCCACGGGACTAGCGGGCTCACAGATACGCAGTATTTT.

The chain combines TRBV11-2 with TRBJ1-1; D is unclear. The CDR3 spans 12 residues. Germline CDR1 is SGHAT and CDR2 is FQNNGV. The ends were cut back, 1 base at V and 4 bases at J, with 4 bases in the middle. The CDR3 region is CASSLGATEAFF. CDR3 sequence (DNA): TGTGCCAGCAGCTTAGGGGCCACTGAAGCTTTCTTT. Full variable domain (remainder filled in from reference TRBV11-2 and TRBJ1-1): EAGVAQSPRYKIIEKRQSVAFWCNPISGHATLYWYQQILGQGPKLLIQFQNNGVVDDSQLPKDRFSAERLKGVDSTLKIQPAKLEDSAVYLCASSLGATEAFFGQGTRLTVV.

This rearrangement joins TRBV19 to TRBJ2-7, with 9 bases identical to TRBD2. Germline V gives CDR1 LNHDA, CDR2 SQIVND (reference sequence). With 4 bases clipped from V and 6 bases from J, the junction kept 10 bases outside the gene matches. The CDR3 is 15 residues long. In DNA, the CDR3 is TGTGCCAGTAGTACACCGGGACTAGCAGCAGCCGAGCAGTACTTC. It translates to CASSTPGLAAAEQYF.

This clone was counted a single time. The rearrangement links TRBV28 to TRBJ1-2; no definite D call. The length of the CDR3 is 15 residues. Looked up from germline, CDR1 is MDHEN and CDR2 is SYDVKM. V was cut by 4 bases and J by 8 bases, with 20 bases left in between. Here the CDR3 reads CASSSSSDGREGYTF. Written as DNA, the CDR3 is TGTGCCAGCAGTTCGTCAAGTGACGGGCGGGAAGGCTACACCTTC.

Concerning this clone itself: One end of the junction fails to match germline, which may point to a read error. This rearrangement joins TRBV11-2 to TRBJ2-4; D possibly uses TRBD1 or TRBD2 (5 bases each). This CDR3 spans 13 amino acids. The germline CDR1 and CDR2 sequences are SGHAT and FQNNGV. The CDR3 loop is CASSQNRDQIQYF. The DNA of the CDR3 is TGCGCCAGCAGCCAAAACCGGGACCAAATTCAGTACTTC.

The V call is TRBV7-2, the J call TRBJ2-3; D may be TRBD2 (6 bases). Germline values: CDR1 SGHTA, CDR2 FQGNSA. The CDR3 totals 18 residues. Trimming stripped 0 bases from V and 2 bases from J, with 18 bases between. CDR3 nucleotides: TGTGCCAGCAGCTTAGCGCGGCAGCGGGCGATGATCACAGATACGCAGTATTTT. Its protein is CASSLARQRAMITDTQYF.

With respect to this clone: Different DNA sequences within this sample yield the same CDR3. This chain uses TRBV5-8 with TRBJ1-5; D gene uncertain. Germline assignment: CDR1 SGHTS and CDR2 YDEGEE. Trimming removed 0 bases at V and 2 bases at J, with 6 bases between. The CDR3 runs 14 residues. CDR3 region: CASSLAGGNQPQHF. CDR3 nucleotide sequence: TGTGCCAGCAGCTTGGCTGGAGGCAATCAGCCCCAGCATTTT.

V is TRBV27 and J is TRBJ2-2; TRBD2 matches at 9 bases. There are 18 residues in the CDR3. Looked up from germline, CDR1 is MNHEY and CDR2 is SMNVEV (reference sequence). The V and J ends lost 4 bases and 1 base, in that order; junction bases with no gene match: 10. CDR3 sequence (DNA): TGTGCCAGCAGTTCCACAAACCCGACTAGCGGGAACACCGGGGAGCTGTTTTTT. It specifies CASSSTNPTSGNTGELFF.

This clone was found a few times. The J gene is TRBJ2-3, the V gene TRBV7-2, with D perhaps TRBD2 (5 bases). Germline-derived CDR1 and CDR2 are SGHTA and FQGNSA. The CDR3 is 13 residues long. Trimming cost V 5 bases and J 4 bases, with 10 bases left between them. The CDR3 DNA follows: TGTGCCAGCAGCCCACTGGACTCAGATACGCAGTATTTT. It specifies CASSPLDSDTQYF.

The chain uses TRBV18 and TRBJ2-7; 7 nucleotides match TRBD2. The CDR3 has 15 residues. V lost 4 bases to trimming and J lost 7 bases; unmatched junction nucleotides: 13. Germline V gives CDR1 KGHSH, CDR2 LQKENI. The CDR3: CASSQDGAGIREQYF. CDR3 DNA: TGTGCCAGCTCACAGGACGGAGCGGGGATTAGGGAGCAGTACTTC.

V and J are TRBV27 and TRBJ2-2; D unresolved. Trimming stripped 1 base from V and 5 bases from J, with 8 bases between. In germline, CDR1 is MNHEY, CDR2 SMNVEV (reference sequence). This CDR3 region has 14 residues. CDR3: CASSLFWRTGELFF. In nucleotides, the CDR3 is TGTGCCAGCAGTTTATTTTGGAGAACCGGGGAGCTGTTTTTT.

The chain links TRBV28 to TRBJ1-1; perhaps TRBD1 as D (5 bases). V dropped 1 base and J dropped 0 bases, with 18 bases sitting between them. The germline V gene encodes CDR1 MDHEN and CDR2 SYDVKM. The CDR3 contains 18 residues. The DNA for the CDR3 is TGTGCCAGCAGTTTATTAGGGTTGGCAGGGAACATGAACACTGAAGCTTTCTTT. It is translated as CASSLLGLAGNMNTEAFF.

This clone occurred a few times. V is TRBV4-3 and J is TRBJ2-5; TRBD2 aligns across 13 bases. The last part of the DNA fits TRBJ2-7 better; the J call may be wrong. CDR3 length equals 16 residues. Germline V gene data show CDR1 as LGHNA and CDR2 as YSLEER. The CDR3 nucleotides read TGCGCCAGCAGCCTACTAGCGGGAGGGCCGGTCCACGAGCAGTACTTC. This translates into CASSLLAGGPVHEQYF.

This clone is a singleton in its sample. V gene TRBV6-1 combines with J gene TRBJ2-1; D gene uncertain. The V end lost 6 bases, the J end lost 10 bases, and 10 bases lay between the germline ends. The CDR3 contains 11 residues. The germline V gene has CDR1 MNHNS and CDR2 SASEGT. CDR3 coding DNA: TGTGCCAGCAGGTCTTGGGTAGAGCAGTTCTTC. It codes for CASRSWVEQFF.

This clone has ten or more counts. The V and J genes are TRBV5-6 and TRBJ2-1, with no clear D. The CDR3 consists of 15 residues. The V end was cut by 2 bases, the J end by 2 bases, with 11 bases between. Per germline, CDR1 SGHDT and CDR2 YYEEEE. The CDR3 coding sequence is TGTGCCAGCAGCTTCCGGCAGAACGCCTACAATGAGCAGTTCTTC. Protein product: CASSFRQNAYNEQFF.

This chain links TRBV28 with TRBJ2-7; 9 bases match TRBD2. The trim removed 3 bases at V and 6 bases at J, leaving 6 bases unmatched. CDR3 length: 14 residues. Looked up from germline, CDR1 is MDHEN and CDR2 is SYDVKM. CDR3 sequence reads: CASSLVSGSGEQYF. In DNA, the CDR3 is TGTGCCAGCAGTTTGGTTAGCGGGAGCGGCGAGCAGTACTTC.

For this clone: Other DNA sequences in this specimen translate into the identical CDR3. The chain carries TRBV19 and TRBJ1-5; D perhaps matches TRBD1 (5 bases). V gave up 3 bases and J gave up 7 bases, with 10 bases separating them. CDR1 and CDR2 from the germline V gene are LNHDA and SQIVND (reference sequence). The CDR3 is 13 amino acids. CDR3 nucleotide sequence: TGTGCCAGTAGTATTGGGGGATACCAGCCCCAGCATTTT. This gives the protein CASSIGGYQPQHF.

J is TRBJ1-5 and V is TRBV27; D may be TRBD1 (5 bases). The CDR3 contains 14 residues. From germline, CDR1 is MNHEY and CDR2 SMNVEV (reference sequence). V gave up 2 bases and J gave up 3 bases, with 8 bases separating them. The CDR3 coding sequence is TGTGCCAGCAGTTTAACAGGACTCAATCAGCCCCAGCATTTT. The encoded protein is CASSLTGLNQPQHF.

The rearrangement links TRBV9 to TRBJ2-1; the match to TRBD2 covers 12 bases. J was trimmed by 3 bases and V by 2 bases; bases with no gene match: 6. The length of the CDR3 is 17 residues. Germline assignment: CDR1 SGDLS and CDR2 YYNGEE. In DNA, the CDR3 is TGTGCCAGCAGCGTTTCTAGCGGGAGGGCCCTCTACAATGAGCAGTTCTTC. Translating it yields CASSVSSGRALYNEQFF.

This rearrangement joins TRBV7-2 to TRBJ2-7; no reliable D call. Between the trimmed V and J ends, which lost 5 bases and 2 bases, there was a span of 10 bases. The CDR3 is made up of 13 amino acids. Germline V gene sequence: CDR1 SGHTA, CDR2 FQGNSA. The CDR3 sequence: CASSPVRAYEQYF. CDR3 coding DNA: TGTGCCAGCAGCCCCGTTCGGGCCTACGAGCAGTACTTC.

V is TRBV7-9 and J is TRBJ2-4, with 9 bases that match TRBD2. Germline trimming cut 5 bases from V and 0 bases from J; bases unmatched to any gene: 5. CDR3 size: 16 residues. CDR1 is SEHNR and CDR2 is FQNEAQ in the germline V gene (reference sequence). The CDR3 reads CASSRIAGVAKNIQYF. DNA for the CDR3: TGTGCCAGCAGCCGGATAGCGGGAGTAGCCAAAAACATTCAGTACTTC.

The J gene is TRBJ2-5, the V gene TRBV2, with 8 bases aligning to TRBD2. The DNA end favors TRBJ2-7, so the J call may be wrong. The CDR3 runs to 15 residues. Germline V gives CDR1 SNHLY, CDR2 FYNNEI. CDR3 protein: CASIRSGASSYEQYF. Here the CDR3 DNA reads TGTGCCAGCATCCGTAGCGGGGCGAGCTCCTACGAGCAGTACTTC.

A note on this clone: This is likely an artifact of a read error, given a far larger clone one base away. V is TRBV5-8 and J is TRBJ2-2; the match to TRBD1 covers 11 bases. The length of the CDR3 is 15 residues. The germline V gene encodes CDR1 SGHTS and CDR2 YDEGEE. In DNA, the CDR3 is TGTGCCAGCAGCTTGTCGGGGACAGGGGGACGGGAGCTGTCTTTT. Amino acid sequence: CASSLSGTGGRELSF.

Notes on this clone: A far more abundant clone sits one base away, making this likely a read error. At the DNA level, this CDR3 is encoded by other sequences in the same sample as well. V is TRBV5-1 and J is TRBJ1-1; TRBD1 aligns across 7 bases. This CDR3 contains 19 residues. The germline CDR1 and CDR2 sequences are SGHRS and YFSETQ. V dropped 0 bases and J dropped 0; count of bases not matched to a gene: 14. In DNA form, the CDR3 reads TGCGCCAGCAGCTTGGACGCTAGGACAGGTGCTTTTATGAACACTGAAGCTTTCTTT. It specifies CASSLDARTGAFMNTEAFF.

The V gene is TRBV28, the J gene TRBJ2-1; 10 positions agree with TRBD2. Germline V gene sequence: CDR1 MDHEN, CDR2 SYDVKM. The CDR3 length is 16 residues. After removal of 6 bases from V and 8 bases from J, the junction contained 13 bases not matched to a gene. Here the CDR3 reads CASRAPAGGPGDEQFF. CDR3 bases: TGTGCCAGCAGGGCTCCAGCGGGAGGGCCGGGGGATGAGCAGTTCTTC.

The rearrangement joins TRBV18 to TRBJ2-7; the D is unclear. With 1 base removed from V and 1 base from J, the gap between germline ends came to 11 bases. Germline V gene data show CDR1 as KGHSH and CDR2 as LQKENI. This CDR3 is built from 15 residues. The CDR3 sequence: CASSPLGIRSYEQYF. The CDR3 DNA sequence: TGTGCCAGCTCACCACTGGGGATTCGATCCTACGAGCAGTACTTC.

The sample holds a few counts of this clone. The chain couples TRBV28 to TRBJ1-3; 8 bases map to TRBD1. The V gene end was trimmed by 5 bases and the J gene end by 3 bases; junction bases not matched to a gene: 12. Germline V CDR1 and CDR2: MDHEN, SYDVKM. The CDR3 is 17 residues long. The CDR3: CASSSIGQGLFGNTIYF. For the CDR3, the DNA is TGTGCCAGCAGTAGCATAGGACAGGGTTTATTTGGAAACACCATATATTTT.

The chain links TRBV18 to TRBJ1-1; D is undetermined. V lost 5 bases to trimming and J lost 5 bases, with 12 bases between them. In germline, CDR1 is KGHSH, CDR2 LQKENI. This CDR3 has 13 amino acids. This chain's CDR3 is CASSSTTETEAFF. The CDR3 coding sequence is TGTGCCAGCTCATCGACGACGGAAACTGAAGCTTTCTTT. Full variable domain (rest looked up from reference TRBV18 and TRBJ1-1): NAGVMQNPRHLVRRRGQEARLRCSPMKGHSHVYWYRQLPEEGLKFMVYLQKENIIDESGMPKERFSAEFPKEGPSILRIQQVVRGDSAAYFCASSSTTETEAFFGQGTRLTVV.

This clone has a handful of counts. This same CDR3 is encoded by further DNA sequences in the sample. This chain uses TRBV13 with TRBJ2-3; 7 bases line up with TRBD2. The CDR3 is 14 residues long. V shed 7 bases and J 4 bases; nucleotides not matched to a gene: 8. Germline CDR1 and CDR2: PRHDT and FYEKMQ (reference sequence). The CDR3 region is CASKRGGRADTQYF. Written as DNA, the CDR3 is TGTGCCAGCAAGCGGGGAGGACGTGCAGATACGCAGTATTTT.

Note on this clone: One end of the junction is discordant with germline, which a read error may explain. V usage is TRBV11-2 and J usage is TRBJ2-3, with TRBD2 matching 7 bases. The CDR3 sequence is 16 residues long. Germline-derived CDR1 and CDR2 are SGHAT and FQNNGV. The CDR3 sequence: CASSQRVGGKTDTQYF. The DNA of the CDR3 is TGCGCCAGCAGCCAACGCGTGGGAGGGAAGACAGATACGCAGTATTTT.

The chain recombines TRBV6-5 with TRBJ1-2, with D possibly TRBD1 on 6 matching bases. The CDR3 runs 14 residues. Germline CDR1 reads MNHEY; CDR2 reads SVGAGI. V lost 2 bases and J 6 bases, leaving 13 bases between the germline ends. For the CDR3, the DNA is TGTGCCAGCAGTTACGGCCGGGGGCGCGATGGCTACACCTTC. The encoded protein is CASSYGRGRDGYTF.